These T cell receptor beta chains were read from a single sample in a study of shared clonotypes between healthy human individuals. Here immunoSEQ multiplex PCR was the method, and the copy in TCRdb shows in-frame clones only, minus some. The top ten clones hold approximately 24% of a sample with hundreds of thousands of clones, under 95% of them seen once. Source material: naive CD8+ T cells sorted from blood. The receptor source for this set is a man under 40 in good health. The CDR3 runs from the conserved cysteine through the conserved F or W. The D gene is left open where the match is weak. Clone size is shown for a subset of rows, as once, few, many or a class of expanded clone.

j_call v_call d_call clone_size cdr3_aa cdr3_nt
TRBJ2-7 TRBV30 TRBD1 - CAWSDGSGTGSNEQYF TGTGCCTGGAGTGATGGATCCGGGACAGGGTCCAACGAGCAGTACTTC
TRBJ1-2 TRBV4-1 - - CASSQDGYGYTF TGCGCCAGCAGCCAAGATGGTTATGGCTACACCTTC
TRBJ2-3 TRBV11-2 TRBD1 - CASSLGRTGGYTDTQYF TGTGCCAGCAGCTTAGGAAGGACAGGGGGATACACAGATACGCAGTATTTT
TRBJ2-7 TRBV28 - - CASSPGTFDYEQYF TGTGCCAGCAGTCCCGGGACTTTTGATTACGAGCAGTACTTC
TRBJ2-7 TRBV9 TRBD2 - CASSVASGRSYEQYF TGTGCCAGCAGCGTAGCTAGCGGGAGGTCCTACGAGCAGTACTTC
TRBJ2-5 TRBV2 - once CASSERESETQYF TGTGCCAGCAGTGAACGGGAGTCAGAGACCCAGTACTTC
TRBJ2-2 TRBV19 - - CASSRGSLTGELFF TGTGCCAGTAGTAGGGGGAGTCTGACCGGGGAGCTGTTTTTT
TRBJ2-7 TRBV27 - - CASSFTPRGSYEQYF TGTGCCAGCAGTTTCACTCCCCGGGGCTCCTACGAGCAGTACTTC
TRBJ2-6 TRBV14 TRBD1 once CASSQAGTGFSGANVLTF TGTGCCAGCAGCCAAGCCGGGACAGGATTCTCTGGGGCCAACGTCCTGACTTTC
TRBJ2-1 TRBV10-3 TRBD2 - CAISVSGRRDEQFF TGTGCCATCAGTGTTAGCGGGAGAAGGGATGAGCAGTTCTTC
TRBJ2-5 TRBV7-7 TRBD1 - CASSWGQGRSNQETQYF TGTGCCAGCAGCTGGGGACAGGGACGAAGCAATCAAGAGACCCAGTACTTC
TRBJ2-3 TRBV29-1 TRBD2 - CSVEDRVIRLAGTDTQYF TGCAGCGTTGAAGATCGGGTCATCCGACTAGCCGGCACAGATACGCAGTATTTT
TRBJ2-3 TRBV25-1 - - CASSDGTSNTDTQYF TGTGCCAGCAGTGACGGGACAAGCAACACAGATACGCAGTATTTT
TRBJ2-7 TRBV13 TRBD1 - CASTNLGTEGNEQYF TGTGCCAGCACTAACCTCGGGACAGAAGGGAACGAGCAGTACTTC
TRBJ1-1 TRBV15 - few CATSRETGNTEAFF TGTGCCACCAGCAGAGAGACAGGGAACACTGAAGCTTTCTTT
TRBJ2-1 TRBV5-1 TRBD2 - CASSSRLAGGYNEQFF TGCGCCAGCAGCTCCAGACTAGCGGGAGGATACAATGAGCAGTTCTTC
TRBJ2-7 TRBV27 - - CASSSLSYEQYF TGTGCCAGCAGTTCTTTATCCTACGAGCAGTACTTC
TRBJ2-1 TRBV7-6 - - CASSLGTEPYNEQFF TGTGCCAGCAGCTTAGGGACAGAGCCCTACAATGAGCAGTTCTTC
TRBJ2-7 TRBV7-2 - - CASSLRGPTYEQYF TGTGCCAGCAGCTTACGCGGGCCCACCTACGAGCAGTACTTC
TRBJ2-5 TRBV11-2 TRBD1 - CASSLGRTGVETQYF TGTGCCAGCAGCTTGGGGCGGACAGGGGTAGAGACCCAGTACTTC
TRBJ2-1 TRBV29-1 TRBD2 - CSVEGLAGAPYNEQFF TGCAGCGTTGAGGGACTAGCGGGAGCACCCTACAATGAGCAGTTCTTC
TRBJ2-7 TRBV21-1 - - CASSPKQGVGEQYF TGTGCCAGCAGCCCAAAACAGGGCGTTGGGGAGCAGTACTTC
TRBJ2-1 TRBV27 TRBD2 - CASSKTSGRNEQFF TGTGCCAGCAGTAAGACTAGCGGGAGGAATGAGCAGTTCTTC
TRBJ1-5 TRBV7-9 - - CASSTTVAGENQPQHF TGTGCCAGCAGCACCACCGTGGCGGGGGAAAATCAGCCCCAGCATTTT
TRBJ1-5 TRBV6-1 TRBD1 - CASSEPGQGAAQPQHF TGTGCCAGCAGCGAACCAGGACAGGGGGCGGCTCAGCCCCAGCATTTT
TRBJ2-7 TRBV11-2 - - CASSLVTDEQYF TGTGCCAGCAGCTTAGTTACGGACGAGCAGTACTTC
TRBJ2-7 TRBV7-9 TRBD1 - CASSPRTGGFYEQYF TGTGCCAGCAGCCCCCGGACAGGCGGCTTCTACGAGCAGTACTTC
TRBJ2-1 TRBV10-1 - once CASSESGTSDNEQFF TGCGCCAGCAGTGAGTCCGGGACATCCGATAATGAGCAGTTCTTC
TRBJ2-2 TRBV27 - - CASSFGTNTGELFF TGTGCCAGCAGTTTCGGGACAAACACCGGGGAGCTGTTTTTT
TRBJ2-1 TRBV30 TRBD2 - CAWSLLKTQAGVKFF TGTGCCTGGAGTCTACTCAAGACACAAGCGGGAGTTAAGTTCTTC
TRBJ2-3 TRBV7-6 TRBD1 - CASSLIPRDRVLHF TGTGCCAGCAGCTTAATTCCCCGGGACAGGGTTTTGCATTTT
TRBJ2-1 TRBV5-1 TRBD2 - CASSFIGDVRDTRLAGPYEQFF TGCGCCAGCAGCTTTATCGGAGATGTGCGGGACACCAGACTAGCGGGTCCATATGAGCAGTTCTTC
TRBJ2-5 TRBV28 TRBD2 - CASSYPFTSEVVETQYF TGTGCCAGCAGTTACCCCTTCACTAGCGAGGTAGTGGAGACCCAGTACTTC
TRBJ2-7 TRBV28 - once CASRHTPQVTYEQYF TGTGCCAGCAGACATACACCACAAGTAACCTACGAGCAGTACTTC
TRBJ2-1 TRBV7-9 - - CASSLDYEQFF TGTGCCAGCAGCTTGGACTATGAGCAGTTCTTC
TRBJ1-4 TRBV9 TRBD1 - CASSTSGGTAPLFF TGTGCCAGCAGCACCTCAGGGGGCACGGCACCACTGTTTTTT
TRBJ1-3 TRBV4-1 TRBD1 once CASSLGQGSSGNTIYF TGCGCCAGCAGCCTCGGACAGGGATCGTCTGGAAACACCATATATTTT
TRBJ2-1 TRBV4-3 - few CASSQYTGLDEQFF TGCGCCAGCAGCCAATATACAGGGTTAGATGAGCAGTTCTTC
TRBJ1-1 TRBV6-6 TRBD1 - CATSTTPGTGNTEAFF TGTGCCACTTCAACTACCCCCGGGACAGGGAACACTGAAGCTTTCTTT
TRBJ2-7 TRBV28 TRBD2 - CASSLTVSSGETFHYEQYF TGTGCCAGCAGTTTAACGGTGTCTAGCGGGGAGACTTTCCACTACGAGCAGTACTTC
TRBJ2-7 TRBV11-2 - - CASSLDGPGPGYEQYF TGTGCCAGCAGCTTAGATGGGCCGGGACCCGGCTACGAGCAGTACTTC
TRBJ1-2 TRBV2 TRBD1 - CASSESGTGVLWGYTF TGTGCCAGCAGTGAATCAGGCACAGGGGTCTTGTGGGGCTACACCTTC
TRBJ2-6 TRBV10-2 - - CASSDKLQSGANVLTF TGCGCCAGCAGTGACAAGTTACAATCTGGGGCCAACGTCCTGACTTTC
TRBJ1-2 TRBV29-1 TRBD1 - CSVEDRVFYGYTF TGCAGCGTAGAGGACAGGGTTTTCTATGGCTACACCTTC
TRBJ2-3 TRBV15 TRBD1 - CATSRDAPGQGTDTQYF TGTGCCACCAGCAGAGATGCCCCGGGACAGGGGACAGATACGCAGTATTTT
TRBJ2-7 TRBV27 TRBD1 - CASSPRDRESYEQYF TGTGCCAGCAGCCCCCGGGACAGGGAATCCTACGAGCAGTACTTC
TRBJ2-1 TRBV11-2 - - CASSLEVFSYNEQFF TGTGCCAGCAGCTTAGAGGTATTCTCCTACAATGAGCAGTTCTTC
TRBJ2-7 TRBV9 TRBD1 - CASSAWDRADEQYF TGTGCCAGCAGCGCCTGGGACAGGGCCGACGAGCAGTACTTC
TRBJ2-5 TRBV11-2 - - CASSLDFLGTQYF TGTGCCAGCAGCTTAGATTTCTTGGGTACCCAGTACTTC
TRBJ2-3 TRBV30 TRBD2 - CAWSVGLALSTDTQYF TGTGCCTGGAGTGTGGGACTAGCGCTGAGCACAGATACGCAGTATTTT
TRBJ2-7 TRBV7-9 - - CASSLAEHTQYF TGTGCCAGCAGCTTAGCGGAACACACCCAGTACTTC
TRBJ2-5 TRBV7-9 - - CASSPVGELETQYF TGTGCCAGCAGCCCCGTCGGGGAACTGGAGACCCAGTACTTC
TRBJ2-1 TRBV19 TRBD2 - CASSPGLVRPSSYNEQFF TGTGCCAGTAGCCCGGGACTAGTCCGACCCAGCTCCTACAATGAGCAGTTCTTC